This T cell receptor (beta chain) was identified during a study of identical twins. V lost 8 bases, J lost 10 bases, and 15 bases stayed unmatched. CDR3 length: 15 residues. The germline gives CDR1 SGHRS, CDR2 YFSETQ. This clonotype was counted ten times or more. A single record per CDR3 protein comes from TCRdb applying MiXCR to the 5' RACE reads. The data hold 450,000 to 650,000 distinct CDR3 sequences, with nearly 10% observed a single time. These same data were also listed under a study on yellow fever vaccine responses in identical twins.

This sequence originates from a woman aged 18 to 35 in good health. Input material: PBMCs. The V and J genes are TRBV5-1 and TRBJ2-1; TRBD2 matches at 10 bases. CDR3 sequence reads: CASQLRPSGGQEQFF. The DNA for the CDR3 is TGCGCCAGTCAGCTTAGGCCTAGCGGGGGCCAAGAGCAGTTCTTC.